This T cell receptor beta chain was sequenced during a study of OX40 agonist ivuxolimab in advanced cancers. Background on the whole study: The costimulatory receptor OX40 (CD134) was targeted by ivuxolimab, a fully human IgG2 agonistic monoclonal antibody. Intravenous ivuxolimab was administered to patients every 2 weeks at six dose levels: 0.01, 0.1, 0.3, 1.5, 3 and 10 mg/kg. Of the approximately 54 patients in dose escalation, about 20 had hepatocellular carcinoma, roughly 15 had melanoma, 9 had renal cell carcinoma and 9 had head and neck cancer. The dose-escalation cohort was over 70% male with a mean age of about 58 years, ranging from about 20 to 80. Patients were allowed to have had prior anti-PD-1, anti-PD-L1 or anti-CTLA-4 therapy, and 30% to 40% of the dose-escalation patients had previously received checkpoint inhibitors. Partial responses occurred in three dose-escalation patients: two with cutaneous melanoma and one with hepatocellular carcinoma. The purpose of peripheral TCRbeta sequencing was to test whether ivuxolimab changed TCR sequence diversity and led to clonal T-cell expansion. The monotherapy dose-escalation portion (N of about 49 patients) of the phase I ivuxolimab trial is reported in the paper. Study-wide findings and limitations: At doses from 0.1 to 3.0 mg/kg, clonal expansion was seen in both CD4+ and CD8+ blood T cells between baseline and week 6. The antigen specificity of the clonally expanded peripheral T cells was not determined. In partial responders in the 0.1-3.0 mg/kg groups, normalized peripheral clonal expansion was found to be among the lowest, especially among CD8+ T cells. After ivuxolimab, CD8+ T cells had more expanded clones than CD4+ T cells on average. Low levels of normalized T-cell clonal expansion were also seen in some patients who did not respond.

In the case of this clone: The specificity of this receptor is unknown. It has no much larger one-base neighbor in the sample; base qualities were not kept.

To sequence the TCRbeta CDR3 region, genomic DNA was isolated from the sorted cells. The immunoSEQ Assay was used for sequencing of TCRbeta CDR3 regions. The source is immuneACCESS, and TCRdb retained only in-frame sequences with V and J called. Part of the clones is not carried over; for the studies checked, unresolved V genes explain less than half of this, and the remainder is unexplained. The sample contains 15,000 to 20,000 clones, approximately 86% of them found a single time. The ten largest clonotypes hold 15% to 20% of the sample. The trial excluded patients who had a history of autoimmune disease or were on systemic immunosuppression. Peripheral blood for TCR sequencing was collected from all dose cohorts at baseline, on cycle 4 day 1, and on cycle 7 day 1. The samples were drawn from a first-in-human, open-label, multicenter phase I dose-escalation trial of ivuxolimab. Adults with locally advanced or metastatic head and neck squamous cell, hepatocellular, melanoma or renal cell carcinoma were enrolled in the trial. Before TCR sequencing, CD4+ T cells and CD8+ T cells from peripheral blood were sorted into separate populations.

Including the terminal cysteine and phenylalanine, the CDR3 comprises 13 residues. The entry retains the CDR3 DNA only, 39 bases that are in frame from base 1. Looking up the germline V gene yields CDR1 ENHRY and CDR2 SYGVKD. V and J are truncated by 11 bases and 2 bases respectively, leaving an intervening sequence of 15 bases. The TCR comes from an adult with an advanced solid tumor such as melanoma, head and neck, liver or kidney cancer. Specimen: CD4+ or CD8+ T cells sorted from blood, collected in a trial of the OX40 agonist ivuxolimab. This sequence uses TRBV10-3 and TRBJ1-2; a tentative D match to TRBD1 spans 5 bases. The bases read TGTGCCGCGGGAGCCCAGGGAAACTATGGCTACACCTTC. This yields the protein CAAGAQGNYGYTF.